This passage covers 2 T cell receptor beta chains from one sample sequenced in a study of blood T cells in healthy people across ages. A second roughly 6 to 11 cycle PCR used barcoded and J-beta primers. TCRdb analysed the 5' RACE reads with MiXCR anew, one entry per CDR3 protein. Of hundreds of thousands of distinct CDR3 sequences in the sample, approximately 31% were seen once. The specimen was blood. Receptors originate from a woman of 80 years or more in good health.

This clonotype was seen only a few times. The V call is TRBV6-1, the J call TRBJ1-5; 7 bases line up with TRBD1. The length of the CDR3 is 17 residues. Trimming at V came to 4 bases and at J to 3 bases, leaving 12 bases not matched to a gene. CDR1 is MNHNS and CDR2 is SASEGT in the germline V gene. CDR3 in amino acids: CASSGPEGALDNQPQHF. The CDR3 DNA reads as TGTGCCAGCAGTGGGCCGGAGGGGGCTCTCGACAATCAGCCCCAGCATTTT.

This clonotype came up many times. V usage is TRBV24-1 and J usage is TRBJ1-2; a possible D gene is TRBD1 (6 bases). Trimming pared 7 bases from V and 4 bases from J, leaving 15 bases between. Germline V gene data show CDR1 as KGHDR and CDR2 as SFDVKD. There are 14 residues in the CDR3. CDR3 region: CATSERTDLYGYTF. The CDR3 nucleotides read TGTGCCACCAGCGAAAGGACAGACCTCTATGGCTACACCTTC.